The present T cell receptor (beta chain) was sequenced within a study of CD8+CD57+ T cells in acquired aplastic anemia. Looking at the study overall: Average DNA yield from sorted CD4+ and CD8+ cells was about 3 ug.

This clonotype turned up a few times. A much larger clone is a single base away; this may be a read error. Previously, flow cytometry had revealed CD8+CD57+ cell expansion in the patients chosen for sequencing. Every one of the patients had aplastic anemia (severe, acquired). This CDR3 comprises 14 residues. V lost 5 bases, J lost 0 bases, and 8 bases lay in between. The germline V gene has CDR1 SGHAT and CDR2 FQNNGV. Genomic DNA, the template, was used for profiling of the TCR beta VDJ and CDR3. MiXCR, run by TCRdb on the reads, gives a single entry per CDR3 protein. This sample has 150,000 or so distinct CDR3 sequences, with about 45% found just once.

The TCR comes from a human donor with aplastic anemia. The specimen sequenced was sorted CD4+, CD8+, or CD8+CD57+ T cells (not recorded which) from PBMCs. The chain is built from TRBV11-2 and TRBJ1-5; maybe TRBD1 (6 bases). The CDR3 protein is CASSQTGSNQPQHF. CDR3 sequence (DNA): TGTGCCAGCAGCCAGACAGGTAGCAATCAGCCCCAGCATTTT.